This entry concerns a single TCR beta chain. What it recognizes is unknown. PCR or immunohistochemistry showed mismatch repair deficiency in every enrolled patient. Per germline, CDR1 MDHEN and CDR2 SYDVKM. Trimming removed 3 bases at V and 2 bases at J, with 10 bases between. The CDR3 is made up of 14 amino acids. This entry comes from a study of PD-1 blockade in mismatch repair-deficient tumors. Whole-study context: Enrolled about 2012-2016, patients had progressing, pretreated mismatch repair-deficient cancers of about a dozen types. Whole-study findings and limits: Tumor-resident clones, often absent from pretreatment blood, expanded after pembrolizumab and then contracted.

Some clones are missing from TCRdb's copy, which holds only in-frame ones; the method was immunoSEQ multiplex PCR. Here the sample spans fewer than 100,000 clones, 65% to 85% being singletons. Source: peripheral blood, taken 12 weeks after starting pembrolizumab. The rearrangement links TRBV28 to TRBJ1-2, with D possibly being TRBD1 (6 bases). This clonotype was sampled from an adult with mismatch repair-deficient cancer. In DNA form, the CDR3 reads TGTGCCAGCAGTTTGGGGGCAGGGAACTATGGCTACACCTTC. Its translation is CASSLGAGNYGYTF.